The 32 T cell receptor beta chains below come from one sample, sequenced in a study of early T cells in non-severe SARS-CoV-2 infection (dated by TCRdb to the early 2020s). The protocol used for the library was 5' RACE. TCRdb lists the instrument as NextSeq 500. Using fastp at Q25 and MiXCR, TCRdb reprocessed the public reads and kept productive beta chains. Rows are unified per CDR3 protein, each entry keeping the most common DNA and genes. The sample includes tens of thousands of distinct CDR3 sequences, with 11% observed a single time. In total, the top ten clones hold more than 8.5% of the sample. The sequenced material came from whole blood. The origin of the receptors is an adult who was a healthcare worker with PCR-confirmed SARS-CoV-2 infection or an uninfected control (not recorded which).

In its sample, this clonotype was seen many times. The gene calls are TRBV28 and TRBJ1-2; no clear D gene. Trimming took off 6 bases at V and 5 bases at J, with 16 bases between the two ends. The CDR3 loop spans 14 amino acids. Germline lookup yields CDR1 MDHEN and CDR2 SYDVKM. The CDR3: CASSPAGKRYGYTF. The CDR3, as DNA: TGTGCCAGCAGCCCGGCGGGAAAACGGTATGGCTACACCTTC.

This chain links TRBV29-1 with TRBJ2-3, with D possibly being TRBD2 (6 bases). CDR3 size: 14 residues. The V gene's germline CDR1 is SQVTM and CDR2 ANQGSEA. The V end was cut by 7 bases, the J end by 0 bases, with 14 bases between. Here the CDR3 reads CSARSGRSTDTQYF. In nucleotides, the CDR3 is TGCAGCGCCAGGAGCGGGCGGAGCACAGATACGCAGTATTTT.

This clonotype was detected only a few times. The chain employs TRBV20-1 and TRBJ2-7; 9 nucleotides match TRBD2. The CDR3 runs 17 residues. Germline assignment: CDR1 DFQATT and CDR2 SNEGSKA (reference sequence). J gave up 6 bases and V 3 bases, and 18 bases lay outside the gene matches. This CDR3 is CSARSVGSGGPYTEQYF. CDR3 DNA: TGCAGTGCTAGGAGTGTCGGTAGCGGGGGTCCCTACACCGAGCAGTACTTC.

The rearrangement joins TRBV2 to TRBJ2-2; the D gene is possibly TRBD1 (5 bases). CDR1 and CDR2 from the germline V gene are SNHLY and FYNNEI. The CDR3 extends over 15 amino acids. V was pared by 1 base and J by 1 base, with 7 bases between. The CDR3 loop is CASSEGQGNTGELFF. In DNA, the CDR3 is TGTGCCAGCAGTGAAGGGCAGGGGAACACCGGGGAGCTGTTTTTT.

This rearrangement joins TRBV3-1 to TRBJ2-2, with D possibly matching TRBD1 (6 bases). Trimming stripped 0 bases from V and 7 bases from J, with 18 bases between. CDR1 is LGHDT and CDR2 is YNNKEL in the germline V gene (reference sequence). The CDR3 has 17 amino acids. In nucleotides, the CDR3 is TGTGCCAGCAGCCAAGATCTGGACAGCCGAGGGTACGGGGAGCTGTTTTTT. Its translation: CASSQDLDSRGYGELFF.

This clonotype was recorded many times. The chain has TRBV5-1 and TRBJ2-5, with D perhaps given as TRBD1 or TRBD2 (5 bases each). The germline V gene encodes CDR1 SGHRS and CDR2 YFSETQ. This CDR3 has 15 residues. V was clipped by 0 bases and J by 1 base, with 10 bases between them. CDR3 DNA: TGCGCCAGCAGCTTGGGGGCAGGGACCCAAGAGACCCAGTACTTC. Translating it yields CASSLGAGTQETQYF.

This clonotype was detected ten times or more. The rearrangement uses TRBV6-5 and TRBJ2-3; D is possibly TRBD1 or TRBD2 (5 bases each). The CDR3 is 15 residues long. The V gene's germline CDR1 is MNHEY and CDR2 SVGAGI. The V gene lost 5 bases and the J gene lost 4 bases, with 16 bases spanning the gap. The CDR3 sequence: CASSRDRDSADTQYF. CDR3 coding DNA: TGTGCCAGCAGTAGGGACCGGGATAGCGCAGATACGCAGTATTTT.

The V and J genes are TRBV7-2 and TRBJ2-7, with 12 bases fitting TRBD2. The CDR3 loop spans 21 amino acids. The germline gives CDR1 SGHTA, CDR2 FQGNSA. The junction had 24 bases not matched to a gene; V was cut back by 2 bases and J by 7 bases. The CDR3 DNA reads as TGTGCCAGCAGCTTACACAACCTAGCGGGAGGGCCGTATAACACCCAGGGTGAGCAGTACTTC. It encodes CASSLHNLAGGPYNTQGEQYF.

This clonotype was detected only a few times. The CDR3 spells CASSYSPGTLAGELFF. The DNA for the CDR3 is TGTGCCAGCAGTTACTCTCCCGGGACACTTGCCGGGGAGCTGTTTTTT. The chain has TRBV6-5 and TRBJ2-2, with D possibly being TRBD1 (6 bases). V was clipped by 0 bases and J by 6 bases, with 14 bases between them. This CDR3 is 16 amino acids long. CDR1 and CDR2 from the germline V gene are MNHEY and SVGAGI.

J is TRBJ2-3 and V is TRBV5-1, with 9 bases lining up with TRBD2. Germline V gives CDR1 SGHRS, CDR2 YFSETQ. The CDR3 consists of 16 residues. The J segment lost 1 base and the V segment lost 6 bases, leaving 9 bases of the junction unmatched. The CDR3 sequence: CASTPGSGGRTDTQYF. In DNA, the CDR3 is TGCGCCAGCACACCAGGGAGCGGGGGGCGCACAGATACGCAGTATTTT.

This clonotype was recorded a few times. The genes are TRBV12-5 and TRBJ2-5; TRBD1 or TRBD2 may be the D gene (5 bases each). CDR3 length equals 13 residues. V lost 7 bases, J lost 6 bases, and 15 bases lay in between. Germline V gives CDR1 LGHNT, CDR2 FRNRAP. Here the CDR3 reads CASAPGADKTQYF. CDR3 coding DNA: TGTGCTAGTGCACCCGGGGCGGATAAGACCCAGTACTTC. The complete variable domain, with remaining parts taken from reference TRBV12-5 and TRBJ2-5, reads DARVTQTPRHKVTEMGQEVTMRCQPILGHNTVFWYRQTMMQGLELLAYFRNRAPLDDSGMPKDRFSAEMPDATLATLKIQPSEPRDSAVYFCASAPGADKTQYFGPGTRLLVL.

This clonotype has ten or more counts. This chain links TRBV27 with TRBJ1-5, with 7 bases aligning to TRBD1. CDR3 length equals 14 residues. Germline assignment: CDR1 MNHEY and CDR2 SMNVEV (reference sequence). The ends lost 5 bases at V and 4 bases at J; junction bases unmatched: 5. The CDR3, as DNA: TGTGCCAGCAGTGCCCAGGGGGGTAATCAGCCCCAGCATTTT. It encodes CASSAQGGNQPQHF.

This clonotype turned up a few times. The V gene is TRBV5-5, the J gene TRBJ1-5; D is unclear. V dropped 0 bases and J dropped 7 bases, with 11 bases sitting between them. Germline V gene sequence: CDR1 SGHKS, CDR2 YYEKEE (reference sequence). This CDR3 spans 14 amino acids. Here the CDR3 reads CASSLATRVQPQHF. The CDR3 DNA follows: TGTGCCAGCAGCTTGGCCACGAGGGTCCAGCCCCAGCATTTT.

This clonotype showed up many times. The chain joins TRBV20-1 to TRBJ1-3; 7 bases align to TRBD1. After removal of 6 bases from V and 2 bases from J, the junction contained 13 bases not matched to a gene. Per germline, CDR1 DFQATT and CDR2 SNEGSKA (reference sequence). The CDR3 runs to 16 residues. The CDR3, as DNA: TGCAGTGCCCCGCTTCCAGGGGGACAAGCTGGAAACACCATATATTTT. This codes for CSAPLPGGQAGNTIYF.

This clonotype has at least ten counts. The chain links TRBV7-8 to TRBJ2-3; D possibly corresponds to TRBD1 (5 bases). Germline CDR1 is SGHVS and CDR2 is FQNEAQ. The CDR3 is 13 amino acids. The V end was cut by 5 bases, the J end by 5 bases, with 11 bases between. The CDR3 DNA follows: TGTGCCAGCAGCCGAACTACAGGAGATACGCAGTATTTT. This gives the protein CASSRTTGDTQYF.

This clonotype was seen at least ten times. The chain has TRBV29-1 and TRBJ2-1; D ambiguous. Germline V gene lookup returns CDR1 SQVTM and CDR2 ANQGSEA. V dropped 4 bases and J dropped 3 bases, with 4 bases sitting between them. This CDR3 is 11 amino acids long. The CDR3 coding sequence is TGCAGCGTTGCCAGCTACAATGAGCAGTTCTTC. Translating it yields CSVASYNEQFF.

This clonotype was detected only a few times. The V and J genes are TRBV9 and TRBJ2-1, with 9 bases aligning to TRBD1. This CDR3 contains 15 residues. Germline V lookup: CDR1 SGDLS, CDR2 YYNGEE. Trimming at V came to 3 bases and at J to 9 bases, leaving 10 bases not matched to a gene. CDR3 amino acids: CASSAGTGGITEQFF. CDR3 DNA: TGTGCCAGCAGCGCCGGAACAGGGGGCATCACTGAGCAGTTCTTC.

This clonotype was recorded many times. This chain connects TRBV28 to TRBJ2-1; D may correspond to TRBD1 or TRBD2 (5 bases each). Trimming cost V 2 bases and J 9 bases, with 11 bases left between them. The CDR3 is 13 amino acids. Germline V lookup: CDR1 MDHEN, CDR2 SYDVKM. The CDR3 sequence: CASSLIGGAEQFF. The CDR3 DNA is TGTGCCAGCAGTTTAATTGGGGGAGCTGAGCAGTTCTTC.

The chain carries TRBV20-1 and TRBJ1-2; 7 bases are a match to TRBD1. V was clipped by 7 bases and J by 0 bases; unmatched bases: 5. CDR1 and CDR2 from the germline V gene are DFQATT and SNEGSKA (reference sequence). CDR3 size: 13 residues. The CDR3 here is CSVGGQANYGYTF. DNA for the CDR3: TGCAGTGTTGGAGGACAGGCTAACTATGGCTACACCTTC.

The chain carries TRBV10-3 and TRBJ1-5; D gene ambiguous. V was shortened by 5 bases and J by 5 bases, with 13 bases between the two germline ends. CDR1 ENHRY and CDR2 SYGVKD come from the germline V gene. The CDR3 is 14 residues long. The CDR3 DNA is TGTGCCATCAGTCACTCCGAAAGGGATCAGCCCCAGCATTTT. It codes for CAISHSERDQPQHF.

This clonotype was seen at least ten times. The DNA for the CDR3 is TGTGCCAGCAGAGGCCAAACTTCCAATCAGCCCCAGCATTTT. Residues: CASRGQTSNQPQHF. This chain connects TRBV6-2 or TRBV6-3 to TRBJ1-5; D unclear. This CDR3 has 14 amino acids. Trimming shortened V by 6 bases and J by 3 bases, and 12 bases separated the two germline ends. Germline CDR1 reads MNHEY; CDR2 reads SVGEGT.

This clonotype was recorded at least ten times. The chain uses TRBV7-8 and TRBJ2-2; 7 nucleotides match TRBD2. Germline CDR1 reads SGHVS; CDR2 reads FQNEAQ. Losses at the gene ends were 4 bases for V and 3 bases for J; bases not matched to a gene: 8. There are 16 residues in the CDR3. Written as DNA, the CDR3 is TGTGCCAGCAGCTCCCTCTCTAGCGGTTACACCGGGGAGCTGTTTTTT. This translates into CASSSLSSGYTGELFF. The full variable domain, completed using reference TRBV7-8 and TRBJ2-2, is GAGVSQSPRYKVAKRGQDVALRCDPISGHVSLFWYQQALGQGPEFLTYFQNEAQLDKSGLPSDRFFAERPEGSVSTLKIQRTQQEDSAVYLCASSSLSSGYTGELFFGEGSRLTVL.

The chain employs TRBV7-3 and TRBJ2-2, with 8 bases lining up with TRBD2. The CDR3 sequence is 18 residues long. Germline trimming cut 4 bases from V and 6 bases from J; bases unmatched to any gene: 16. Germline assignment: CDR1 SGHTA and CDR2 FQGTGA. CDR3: CASSSAGLGLMNAGELFF. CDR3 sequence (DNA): TGTGCCAGCAGCTCTGCGGGACTAGGCTTAATGAATGCCGGGGAGCTGTTTTTT.

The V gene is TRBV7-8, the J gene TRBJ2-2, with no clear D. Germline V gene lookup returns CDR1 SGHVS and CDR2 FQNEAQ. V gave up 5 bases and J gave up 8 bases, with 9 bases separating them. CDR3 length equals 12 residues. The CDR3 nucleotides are TGTGCCAGCAGCCCCTCTCGTGGGGAGCTGTTTTTT. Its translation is CASSPSRGELFF.

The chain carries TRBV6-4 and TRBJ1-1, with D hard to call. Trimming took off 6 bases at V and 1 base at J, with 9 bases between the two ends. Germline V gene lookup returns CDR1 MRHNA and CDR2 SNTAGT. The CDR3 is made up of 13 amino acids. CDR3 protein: CASRQRPNTEAFF. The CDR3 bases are TGTGCCAGCAGACAAAGACCGAACACTGAAGCTTTCTTT.

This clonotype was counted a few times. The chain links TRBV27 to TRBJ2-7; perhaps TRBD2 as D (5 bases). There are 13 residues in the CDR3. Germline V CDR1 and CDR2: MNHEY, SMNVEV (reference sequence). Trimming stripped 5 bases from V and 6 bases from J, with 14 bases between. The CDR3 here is CASSPPYGIEQYF. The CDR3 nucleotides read TGTGCCAGCAGTCCCCCTTACGGGATCGAGCAGTACTTC.

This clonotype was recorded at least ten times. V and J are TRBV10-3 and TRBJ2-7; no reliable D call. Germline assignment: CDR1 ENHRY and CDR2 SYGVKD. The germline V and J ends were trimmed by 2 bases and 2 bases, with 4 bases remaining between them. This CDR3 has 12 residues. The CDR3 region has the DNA TGTGCCATCAGTGAGACTACCTACGAGCAGTACTTC. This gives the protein CAISETTYEQYF.

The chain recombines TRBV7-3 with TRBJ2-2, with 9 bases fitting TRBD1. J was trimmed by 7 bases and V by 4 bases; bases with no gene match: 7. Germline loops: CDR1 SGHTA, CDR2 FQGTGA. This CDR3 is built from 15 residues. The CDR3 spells CASSSTGGSIGELFF. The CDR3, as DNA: TGTGCCAGCAGCTCCACAGGGGGCTCAATCGGGGAGCTGTTTTTT. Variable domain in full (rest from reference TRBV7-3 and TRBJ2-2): GAGVSQTPSNKVTEKGKYVELRCDPISGHTALYWYRQSLGQGPEFLIYFQGTGAADDSGLPNDRFFAVRPEGSVSTLKIQRTERGDSAVYLCASSSTGGSIGELFFGEGSRLTVL.

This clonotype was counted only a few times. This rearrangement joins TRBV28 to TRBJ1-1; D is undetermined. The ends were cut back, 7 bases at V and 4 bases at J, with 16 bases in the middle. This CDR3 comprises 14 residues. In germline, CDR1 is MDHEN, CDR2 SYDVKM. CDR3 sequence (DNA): TGTGCCAGCACGAGAAGTTTACTTGGCACTGAAGCTTTCTTT. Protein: CASTRSLLGTEAFF.

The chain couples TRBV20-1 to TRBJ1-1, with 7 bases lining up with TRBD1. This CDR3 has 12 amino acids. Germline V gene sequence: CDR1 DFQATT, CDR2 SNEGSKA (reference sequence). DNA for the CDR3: TGCACCGCTACAGGGGTGAACACTGAAGCTTTCTTT. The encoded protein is CTATGVNTEAFF.

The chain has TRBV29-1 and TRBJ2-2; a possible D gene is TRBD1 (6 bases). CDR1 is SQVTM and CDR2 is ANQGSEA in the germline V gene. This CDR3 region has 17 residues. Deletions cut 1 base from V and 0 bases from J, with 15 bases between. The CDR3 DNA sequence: TGCAGCGTTGAAGGCCACAGGGCACAAACGAACACCGGGGAGCTGTTTTTT. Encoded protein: CSVEGHRAQTNTGELFF.

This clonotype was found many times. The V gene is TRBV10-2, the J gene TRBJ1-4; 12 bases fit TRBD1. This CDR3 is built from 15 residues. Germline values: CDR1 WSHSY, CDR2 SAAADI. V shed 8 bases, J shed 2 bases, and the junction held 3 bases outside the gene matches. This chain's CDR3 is CASVGQGATNEKLFF. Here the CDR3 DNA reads TGCGCCAGCGTGGGACAGGGGGCGACTAATGAAAAACTGTTTTTT.